Each of the 29 T cell receptor beta chains below was sequenced from the same sample in a study of T cells in Graves' hyperthyroidism and ophthalmopathy. Amplified TCR beta CDR3 regions derived from RNA transcripts. Using the HTBI primer set, a first-round RT-PCR was run on the TCR CDR3. Via MiXCR, TCRdb re-called the multiplex PCR reads, giving one row per CDR3 protein. This table has about 680,000 distinct CDR3 sequences, 35% appearing once. Sequenced sample: blood. The receptors derive from a woman aged 40 to 50 with Graves' hyperthyroidism.

This chain links TRBV10-3 with TRBJ2-6; no clear D gene. Germline lookup yields CDR1 ENHRY and CDR2 SYGVKD. Trimming cost V 6 bases and J 4 bases, with 7 bases left between them. This CDR3 comprises 13 residues. DNA for the CDR3: TGTGCCATCAGCATACCGGGGGCCAACGTCCTGACTTTC. This sequence encodes CAISIPGANVLTF.

This clonotype was seen many times. This chain uses TRBV5-6 with TRBJ2-7; D may be TRBD2 (5 bases). The CDR3 loop spans 11 amino acids. Trimming took off 2 bases at V and 6 bases at J, with 6 bases between the two ends. In germline, CDR1 is SGHDT, CDR2 YYEEEE. CDR3 DNA: TGTGCCAGCAGCTTCGGGGTCGAGCAGTACTTC. Protein: CASSFGVEQYF. The whole variable domain, filled in from reference TRBV5-6 and TRBJ2-7, reads DAGVTQSPTHLIKTRGQQVTLRCSPKSGHDTVSWYQQALGQGPQFIFQYYEEEERQRGNFPDRFSGHQFPNYSSELNVNALLLGDSALYLCASSFGVEQYFGPGTRLTVT.

V gene TRBV29-1 combines with J gene TRBJ1-5; 11 positions agree with TRBD1. Gene TRBJ2-3 matches the end of the DNA better, so the J call may be wrong. The CDR3 length is 13 residues. Germline CDR1 is SQVTM and CDR2 is ANQGSEA. This CDR3 reads CSARTGGSDTQYF. DNA of the CDR3: TGCAGCGCCAGGACAGGGGGCAGCGATACGCAGTATTTT.

This clonotype was recorded at least ten times. Germline is not matched at one junction end, which may reflect a read error. V and J are TRBV29-1 and TRBJ2-7, with 9 positions matching TRBD1. The length of the CDR3 is 13 residues. Per the germline V gene, CDR1 is SQVTM and CDR2 is ANQGSEA. CDR3 residues: CSVGDRASDEQYF. The DNA of the CDR3 is TGCAGCGTCGGGGACAGGGCCTCCGACGAGCAGTACTTC.

The sample holds a few counts of this clonotype. The V and J genes are TRBV9 and TRBJ2-7; 7 positions match TRBD1. The CDR3 is 14 residues long. CDR1 and CDR2 (germline): SGDLS, YYNGEE. Trimming took 0 bases from V and 3 from J; bases not matched to a gene: 3. The DNA of the CDR3 is TGTGCCAGCAGCGTAGTCGGGGACAGCTACGAGCAGTACTTC. This gives the protein CASSVVGDSYEQYF. Looking up the rest from reference TRBV9 and TRBJ2-7 gives the full variable domain: DSGVTQTPKHLITATGQRVTLRCSPRSGDLSVYWYQQSLDQGLQFLIQYYNGEERAKGNILERFSAQQFPDLHSELNLSSLELGDSALYFCASSVVGDSYEQYFGPGTRLTVT.

This clonotype was found many times. The rearrangement uses TRBV7-9 and TRBJ2-7; 9 bases map to TRBD1. Germline CDR1 SEHNR, CDR2 FQNEAQ (reference sequence). CDR3 length: 15 residues. V was clipped by 5 bases and J by 3 bases; unmatched bases: 8. CDR3 in amino acids: CASSPRGTGNYEQYF. The CDR3 DNA reads TGTGCCAGCAGCCCAAGGGGGACAGGGAACTACGAGCAGTACTTC.

Only a few counts were recorded for this clonotype. The chain uses TRBV6-2 or TRBV6-3 and TRBJ2-2; 12 bases are shared with TRBD2. Germline trimming cut 6 bases from V and 4 bases from J; bases unmatched to any gene: 3. There are 15 residues in the CDR3. Germline loops: CDR1 MNHEY, CDR2 SVGEGT. For the CDR3, the DNA is TGTGCCAGCAGCCCGACTAGCGGGAGCACCGGGGAGCTGTTTTTT. It translates to CASSPTSGSTGELFF.

The V call is TRBV20-1, the J call TRBJ2-7; the match to TRBD2 covers 7 bases. V lost 4 bases to trimming and J lost 5 bases; unmatched junction nucleotides: 2. The CDR3 contains 11 residues. Germline lookup yields CDR1 DFQATT and CDR2 SNEGSKA (reference sequence). The CDR3 DNA is TGCAGTGCTACCGGGAGGCACGAGCAGTACTTC. Translated: CSATGRHEQYF.

The V and J genes are TRBV5-1 and TRBJ1-2, with D unresolved. The CDR3 is 12 residues long. Trimming removed 4 bases at V and 8 bases at J, with 12 bases between. Germline V CDR1 and CDR2: SGHRS, YFSETQ. CDR3 protein: CASSPISGGYTF. CDR3 nucleotides: TGCGCCAGCAGCCCGATAAGTGGCGGCTACACCTTC.

This clonotype was counted only a few times. The V call is TRBV20-1, the J call TRBJ2-7, with 12 positions matching TRBD2. V was pared by 2 bases and J by 7 bases, with 15 bases of the junction left unmatched. This CDR3 comprises 17 residues. CDR1 DFQATT and CDR2 SNEGSKA come from the germline V gene (reference sequence). In DNA, the CDR3 is TGCAGTGCTAGACATGAGGCTAGCGGGAGGGCCTTTGGGGAGCAGTACTTC. Translating it yields CSARHEASGRAFGEQYF.

The rearrangement links TRBV12-3 or TRBV12-4 to TRBJ1-2; 11 bases line up with TRBD1. V dropped 6 bases and J dropped 1; count of bases not matched to a gene: 4. The CDR3 has 15 residues. The chain's CDR3 is CASRGGTGGNYGYTF. The CDR3 DNA sequence: TGTGCCAGCAGGGGGGGGACAGGGGGTAACTATGGCTACACCTTC.

Ten or more counts support this clonotype. The chain couples TRBV9 to TRBJ1-3, with 12 bases lining up with TRBD1. This CDR3 is built from 15 residues. Trimming removed 2 bases from V and 8 bases from J; junction bases left unmatched: 5. The V gene's germline CDR1 is SGDLS and CDR2 YYNGEE. The CDR3 sequence is CASSVAGQGAYTIYF. The CDR3 nucleotides read TGTGCCAGCAGCGTTGCGGGACAGGGGGCGTACACCATATATTTT.

The genes are TRBV10-3 and TRBJ1-1; 9 bases are shared with TRBD1. This CDR3 is 14 amino acids long. V lost 2 bases and J lost 9; bases outside the gene matches: 7. From germline, CDR1 is ENHRY and CDR2 SYGVKD. The CDR3 loop reads CAISERNGQGKAFF. DNA of the CDR3: TGTGCCATCAGTGAGCGGAATGGACAGGGGAAAGCTTTCTTT.

This sequence joins TRBV12-3 or TRBV12-4 and TRBJ2-2; 8 bases agree with TRBD2. The trim removed 6 bases at V and 1 base at J, leaving 7 bases unmatched. The CDR3 sequence is 16 residues long. CDR3 amino acids: CASSQPGTRNTGELFF. In nucleotides, the CDR3 is TGTGCCAGCAGCCAGCCCGGGACTAGGAACACCGGGGAGCTGTTTTTT.

This clonotype came up a few times. The chain carries TRBV7-2 and TRBJ2-5; TRBD2 is a possible D gene (7 bases). V lost 1 base, J lost 5 bases, and 17 bases lay in between. This CDR3 has 16 residues. Germline assignment: CDR1 SGHTA and CDR2 FQGNSA. In DNA form, the CDR3 reads TGTGCCAGCAGCTTAGTGTGGGGGGGGGGCGGCGAGACCCAGTACTTC. It encodes CASSLVWGGGGETQYF. Variable domain in full (rest from reference TRBV7-2 and TRBJ2-5): GAGVSQSPSNKVTEKGKDVELRCDPISGHTALYWYRQSLGQGLEFLIYFQGNSAPDKSGLPSDRFSAERTGGSVSTLTIQRTQQEDSAVYLCASSLVWGGGGETQYFGPGTRLLVL.

The chain joins TRBV19 to TRBJ1-1, with 8 bases that match TRBD1. The CDR3 is 15 amino acids. Losses at the gene ends were 2 bases for V and 6 bases for J; bases not matched to a gene: 8. CDR1 and CDR2 from the germline V gene are LNHDA and SQIVND (reference sequence). CDR3 bases: TGTGCCAGTAGTATACTGCGACAGGGGACCGCTGAAGCTTTCTTT. This gives the protein CASSILRQGTAEAFF.

The chain employs TRBV7-2 and TRBJ2-7, with 8 nucleotides matching TRBD2. The trim removed 6 bases at V and 4 bases at J, leaving 11 bases unmatched. Germline CDR1 and CDR2: SGHTA and FQGNSA. This CDR3 has 15 residues. The DNA of the CDR3 is TGTGCCAGCAGTCTACCAGCGGGAGAAGTTTACGAGCAGTACTTC. Residues: CASSLPAGEVYEQYF.

This chain uses TRBV7-2 with TRBJ2-3; D gene unclear. CDR1 is SGHTA and CDR2 is FQGNSA in the germline V gene. Between the trimmed V and J ends, which lost 3 bases and 10 bases, there was a span of 8 bases. The CDR3 is made up of 11 amino acids. The CDR3 DNA reads as TGTGCCAGCAGCTTGAGTGAGGCGCAGTATTTT. Its translation is CASSLSEAQYF.

The genes are TRBV15 and TRBJ1-3; D is ambiguous. This CDR3 is 16 amino acids long. The germline V gene encodes CDR1 LNHNV and CDR2 YYDKDF (reference sequence). The V and J ends lost 3 bases and 0 bases respectively, with 12 bases between them. In nucleotides, the CDR3 is TGTGCCACCAGCAGCGGTTATATATCCTCTGGAAACACCATATATTTT. Its protein product is CATSSGYISSGNTIYF.

This clonotype was observed a few times. The chain employs TRBV4-3 and TRBJ1-1, with no clear D. V was clipped by 0 bases and J by 1 base, with 9 bases between them. The CDR3 length is 15 residues. In germline, CDR1 is LGHNA, CDR2 YSLEER. The CDR3 loop reads CASSQEETANTEAFF. The CDR3 nucleotides read TGCGCCAGCAGCCAAGAAGAAACAGCGAACACTGAAGCTTTCTTT.

The table lists this clonotype with a few counts. The chain couples TRBV27 to TRBJ2-6; maybe TRBD1 (6 bases). The CDR3 sequence is 18 residues long. The germline V gene encodes CDR1 MNHEY and CDR2 SMNVEV (reference sequence). The germline V and J ends were trimmed by 6 bases and 4 bases, with 22 bases remaining between them. The DNA for the CDR3 is TGTGCCAGCAGACGCCCACCAGAGACAGGTCGAGGGGCCAACGTCCTGACTTTC. Translating it yields CASRRPPETGRGANVLTF.

This clonotype was recorded once. No conserved phenylalanine or tryptophan is present at the end of the CDR3, so a read error is the likely explanation. The chain has TRBV9 and TRBJ1-1, with D unresolved. Trimming pared 3 bases from V and 1 base from J, leaving 16 bases between. The CDR3 totals 16 residues. Looked up from germline, CDR1 is SGDLS and CDR2 is YYNGEE. CDR3 nucleotide sequence: TGTGCCAGCAGCGGGGAAGGTTGGCACGCGAACACTGAAGCTTTCTCT. This codes for CASSGEGWHANTEAFS.

This clonotype was observed at least ten times. The chain employs TRBV15 and TRBJ1-2; 8 nucleotides align to TRBD1. The germline V gene encodes CDR1 LNHNV and CDR2 YYDKDF (reference sequence). V dropped 0 bases and J dropped 6; count of bases not matched to a gene: 6. The CDR3 is 15 amino acids. The CDR3 loop is CATSRDRQGIHGYTF. DNA for the CDR3: TGTGCCACCAGCAGAGATAGACAGGGGATTCATGGCTACACCTTC.

The chain links TRBV29-1 to TRBJ1-2; unclear D gene. The CDR3 extends over 17 amino acids. V was clipped by 4 bases and J by 8 bases, with 29 bases between them. Germline-derived CDR1 and CDR2 are SQVTM and ANQGSEA. The CDR3 DNA sequence: TGCAGCGTTGCCGGCCGGTCGGCGAACACTGGAAGTGGCGGCTACACCTTC. Translated: CSVAGRSANTGSGGYTF.

This clonotype was picked up many times. This sequence joins TRBV14 and TRBJ1-1; a possible D gene is TRBD1 (6 bases). With 3 bases removed from V and 6 bases from J, the gap between germline ends came to 23 bases. Looked up from germline, CDR1 is SGHDN and CDR2 is FVKESK. This CDR3 region has 17 residues. The DNA of the CDR3 is TGTGCCAGCAGCCATGGTCTTCGGGGGCGCGTTGTCTCTGAAGCTTTCTTT. Translated, it gives CASSHGLRGRVVSEAFF.

The rearrangement uses TRBV11-2 and TRBJ1-5, with D hard to call. There are 13 residues in the CDR3. Germline-derived CDR1 and CDR2 are SGHAT and FQNNGV. Between the trimmed V and J ends, which lost 6 bases and 5 bases, there was a span of 11 bases. As DNA, the CDR3 is TGTGCCAGCAGTTTCACGTCCGATCAGCCCCAGCATTTT. This sequence encodes CASSFTSDQPQHF.

This clonotype was detected many times. The rearrangement joins TRBV2 to TRBJ1-6, with TRBD1 matching over 7 bases. Germline assignment: CDR1 SNHLY and CDR2 FYNNEI. The J segment lost 8 bases and the V segment lost 4 bases, leaving 8 bases of the junction unmatched. The CDR3 spans 15 residues. CDR3 DNA sequence: TGTGCCAGCAGTGCGGAAACAGGGGTACATTCACCCCTCCACTTT. Translation: CASSAETGVHSPLHF.

The chain recombines TRBV12-3 or TRBV12-4 with TRBJ1-1; D perhaps matches TRBD1 (6 bases). V lost 3 bases and J lost 0, with 17 bases in between. The CDR3 sequence is 17 residues long. Here the CDR3 DNA reads TGTGCCAGCAGTTTTACCCCGGGCAGGGGATTGAACACTGAAGCTTTCTTT. Translation: CASSFTPGRGLNTEAFF.

This clonotype was seen more than once but under ten times. The rearrangement uses TRBV10-2 and TRBJ2-7; 7 bases match TRBD2. The germline V gene encodes CDR1 WSHSY and CDR2 SAAADI. The CDR3 loop spans 12 amino acids. J was trimmed by 6 bases and V by 6 bases; bases with no gene match: 5. CDR3 residues: CASRAREGEQYF. CDR3 bases: TGCGCCAGCAGGGCCAGGGAGGGCGAGCAGTACTTC.